This T cell receptor beta chain emerged from a study of blood T cells in healthy people across ages. Findings and caveats of the study: Strong correlation was found linking TCR beta diversity to naive T cell percentage. A greater number of naive CD4+ cells and higher diversity distinguished long-lived donors from aged donors. Among T cells, TCR beta diversity per million cells dropped roughly linearly as age rose.

This clonotype was detected many times. The antigen remains undetermined. Through a sample-barcoded 5' primer and a J-beta primer mix, a second PCR was run for about 6 to 12 cycles. TCRdb reprocessed the 5' RACE reads with MiXCR, giving one entry per CDR3 protein. In the table there are about 620,000 distinct CDR3 sequences, around 21% of which are singletons. The ends were cut back, 2 bases at V and 3 bases at J, with 18 bases in the middle. The CDR3 consists of 16 residues. From germline, CDR1 is DFQATT and CDR2 SNEGSKA (reference sequence). The chain employs TRBV20-1 and TRBJ2-3; D possibly corresponds to TRBD2 (6 bases). The sequence was collected from a man in his 70s in good health. The sequenced sample was blood. This chain's CDR3 is CSARRFGGGETDTQYF. CDR3 coding DNA: TGCAGTGCTAGAAGATTCGGAGGAGGGGAGACAGATACGCAGTATTTT.